Below are 5 T cell receptor beta chains sequenced from a single sample in a study of blood T cell repertoires in COVID-19. Profiling relied on immunoSEQ multiplex PCR, and the TCRdb table lists in-frame clones only, not all of them. In the table there are 150,000 or so clones, 65% to 85% of which are singletons. The sample taken for sequencing was PBMCs or T cells enriched from blood (not recorded which). The receptors were sampled from a middle-aged woman with acute COVID-19.

The CDR3 bases are TGTGCCAGCAGCTTAGGCCCACCACCGGGGATGGGTGAGCAGTTCTTC. It is translated as CASSLGPPPGMGEQFF. The genes are TRBV11-2 and TRBJ2-1; D is possibly TRBD2 (5 bases). Trimming shortened V by 1 base and J by 9 bases, and 19 bases separated the two germline ends. Germline CDR1 SGHAT, CDR2 FQNNGV. This CDR3 has 16 amino acids. Combining the CDR3 with reference TRBV11-2 and TRBJ2-1 gives the whole variable domain EAGVAQSPRYKIIEKRQSVAFWCNPISGHATLYWYQQILGQGPKLLIQFQNNGVVDDSQLPKDRFSAERLKGVDSTLKIQPAKLEDSAVYLCASSLGPPPGMGEQFFGPGTRLTVL.

The rearrangement links TRBV7-2 to TRBJ1-1; TRBD1 might be the D (6 bases). Germline V gives CDR1 SGHTA, CDR2 FQGNSA. Deletions cut 6 bases from V and 11 bases from J, with 13 bases between. CDR3 length: 11 amino acids. The DNA of the CDR3 is TGTGCCAGCAGATCCCTTGGGGGCGCTTTCTTT. Translating gives CASRSLGGAFF.

This clone was observed once. J is TRBJ2-6 and V is TRBV19; 9 bases are a match to TRBD1. CDR3 size: 16 residues. Germline-derived CDR1 and CDR2 are LNHDA and SQIVND (reference sequence). With V trimmed by 6 bases and J by 0 bases, 3 bases remained unmatched. The chain's CDR3 is CASRDRGFSGANVLTF. The CDR3 DNA reads as TGTGCCAGTAGGGACAGGGGATTCTCTGGGGCCAACGTCCTGACTTTC.

The rearrangement uses TRBV27 and TRBJ2-1; 10 bases align to TRBD2. V was clipped by 4 bases and J by 4 bases; unmatched bases: 4. The CDR3 has 15 amino acids. CDR1 and CDR2 (germline): MNHEY, SMNVEV (reference sequence). Written as DNA, the CDR3 is TGTGCCAGCAGTTCGGGGACTAGCGCGTACAATGAGCAGTTCTTC. Translation: CASSSGTSAYNEQFF.

This clone was seen only once. The genes are TRBV12-3 or TRBV12-4 and TRBJ2-1, with D perhaps TRBD2 (6 bases). Trimming removed 5 bases from V and 10 bases from J, with 12 bases in between. The CDR3 covers 12 residues. The CDR3 coding sequence is TGTGCCAGCAGTGCCGGGAGAGGCGAGCAGTTCTTC. Its translation is CASSAGRGEQFF.